The clone carrying this T cell receptor beta chain has at least ten counts. Primers used in a second PCR of about 6 to 11 cycles were a sample-barcoded 5' primer and a J-beta primer mix. TCRdb used MiXCR to reprocess the 5' RACE reads, holding one entry per CDR3 protein. The sample comprises about 620,000 distinct CDR3 sequences, approximately 52% of which are singletons, and 13% rests with the top ten. This record comes from a study of blood T cells in healthy people across ages. Germline values: CDR1 SGHTA, CDR2 FQGNSA. V lost 6 bases, J lost 4 bases, and 12 bases stayed unmatched. This CDR3 is 16 amino acids long.

The chain carries TRBV7-2 and TRBJ2-1, with 7 bases lining up with TRBD2. This sequence originates from a woman aged 80 or over in good health. Sequences were obtained from blood. CDR3 DNA sequence: TGTGCCAGCAGTTATAGCGGGTTGGGGGGGTACAATGAGCAGTTCTTC. Its translation is CASSYSGLGGYNEQFF.